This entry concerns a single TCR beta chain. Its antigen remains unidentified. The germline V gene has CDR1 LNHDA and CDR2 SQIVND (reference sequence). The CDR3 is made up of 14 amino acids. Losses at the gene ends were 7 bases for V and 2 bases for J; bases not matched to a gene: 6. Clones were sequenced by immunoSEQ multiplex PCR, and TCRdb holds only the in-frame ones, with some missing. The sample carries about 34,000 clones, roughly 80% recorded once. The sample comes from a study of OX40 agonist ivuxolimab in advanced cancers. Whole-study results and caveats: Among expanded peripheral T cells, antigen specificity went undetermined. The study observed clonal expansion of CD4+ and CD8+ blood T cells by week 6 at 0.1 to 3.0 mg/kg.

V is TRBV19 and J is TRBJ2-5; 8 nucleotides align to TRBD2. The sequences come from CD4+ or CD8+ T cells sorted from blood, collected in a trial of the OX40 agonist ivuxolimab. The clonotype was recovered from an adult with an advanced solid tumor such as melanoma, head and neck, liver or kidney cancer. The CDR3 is CASITGGVQETQYF. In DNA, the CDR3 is TGTGCCAGTATTACGGGGGGGGTTCAAGAGACCCAGTACTTC.